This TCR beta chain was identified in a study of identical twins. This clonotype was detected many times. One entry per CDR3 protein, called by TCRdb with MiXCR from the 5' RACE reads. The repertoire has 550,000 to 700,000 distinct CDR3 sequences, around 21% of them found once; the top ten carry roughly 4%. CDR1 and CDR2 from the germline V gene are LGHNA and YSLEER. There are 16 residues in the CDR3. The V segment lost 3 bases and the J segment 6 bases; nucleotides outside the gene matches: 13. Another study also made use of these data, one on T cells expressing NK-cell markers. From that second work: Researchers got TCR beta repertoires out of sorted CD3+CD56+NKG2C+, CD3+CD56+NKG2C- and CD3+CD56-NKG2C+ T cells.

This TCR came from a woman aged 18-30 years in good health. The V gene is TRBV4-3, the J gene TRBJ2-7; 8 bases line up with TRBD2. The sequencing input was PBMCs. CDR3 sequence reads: CASSQITLGTSTEQYF. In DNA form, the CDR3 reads TGCGCCAGCAGCCAGATAACACTTGGGACTAGTACCGAGCAGTACTTC.